A single sample gave rise to the 11 T cell receptor beta chains below, sequenced in a study of blood T cell repertoires in COVID-19. Sequencing was performed with immunoSEQ multiplex PCR; in TCRdb, only in-frame clones are kept and a portion is missing. The sample records 300,000 to 400,000 clones, over 75% being singletons. Sequencing was performed on peripheral blood. Receptor source: a human donor in a cohort sampled during active COVID-19.

This clone was picked up one time. This chain joins TRBV6-6 and TRBJ1-2, with TRBD1 matching 8 bases. The CDR3 consists of 13 residues. The germline V gene encodes CDR1 MNHNY and CDR2 SVGAGI (reference sequence). J was trimmed by 8 bases and V by 6 bases; bases with no gene match: 8. In DNA form, the CDR3 reads TGTGCCAGCAGGGGGCAGGGGGCTGTGGGCTACACCTTC. Protein product: CASRGQGAVGYTF.

This clone was seen only once. The rearrangement joins TRBV5-6 to TRBJ2-7; the D gene is possibly TRBD1 (6 bases). V gave up 3 bases and J gave up 11 bases, with 18 bases separating them. There are 13 residues in the CDR3. CDR1 is SGHDT and CDR2 is YYEEEE in the germline V gene. Here the CDR3 DNA reads TGTGCCAGCAGCTGGGACCCGACAGGCTCTAAGTACTTC. It is translated as CASSWDPTGSKYF.

This clone was counted between two and nine times. Other nucleotide sequences from this sample produce the same CDR3. J is TRBJ1-6 and V is TRBV6-5, with 9 nucleotides matching TRBD1. Germline CDR1 reads MNHEY; CDR2 reads SVGAGI. The CDR3 extends over 14 amino acids. Trimming removed 5 bases from V and 7 bases from J; junction bases left unmatched: 3. In DNA, the CDR3 is TGTGCCAGCAGTCCGGGACAGGGAAATTCACCCCTCCACTTT. This codes for CASSPGQGNSPLHF.

The chain has TRBV3-1 (or the pseudogene TRBV3-2) and TRBJ2-7, with 7 bases aligning to TRBD2. Trimming cost V 2 bases and J 8 bases; bases outside gene matches: 6. Germline assignment: CDR1 LGHDT and CDR2 YNNKEL (reference sequence). CDR3 length: 13 amino acids. The CDR3 loop reads CASSQRTSSQQYF. The CDR3 coding sequence is TGTGCCAGCAGCCAAAGGACTAGTTCCCAGCAGTACTTC.

The chain combines TRBV19 with TRBJ2-1; D is possibly TRBD2 (6 bases). Germline CDR1 LNHDA, CDR2 SQIVND (reference sequence). The CDR3 is 15 amino acids. V was trimmed by 6 bases and J by 6 bases, leaving 18 bases between them. The CDR3 nucleotides are TGTGCCAGTAGGGCTAGCGCAATGTTTCGCAATGAGCAGTTCTTC. Translating gives CASRASAMFRNEQFF.

The V call is TRBV20-1, the J call TRBJ2-7, with unresolved D. Trimming pared 3 bases from V and 2 bases from J, leaving 17 bases between. The CDR3 is made up of 15 amino acids. Germline values: CDR1 DFQATT, CDR2 SNEGSKA (reference sequence). The CDR3 region has the DNA TGCAGTGCTAGTAGATACGCAGTACTAACCTACGAGCAGTACTTC. Amino acid sequence: CSASRYAVLTYEQYF.

Written as DNA, the CDR3 is TGTGCCAGCAGACCTGGGGGGACCTCCCCCTACGAGCAGTACTTC. Its protein product is CASRPGGTSPYEQYF. J is TRBJ2-7 and V is TRBV7-2, with D possibly being TRBD2 (6 bases). Germline CDR1 and CDR2: SGHTA and FQGNSA. The CDR3 is made up of 15 amino acids. Trimming left V 6 bases short and J 2 bases short, with 17 bases between. Full variable domain (remainder filled in from reference TRBV7-2 and TRBJ2-7): GAGVSQSPSNKVTEKGKDVELRCDPISGHTALYWYRQSLGQGLEFLIYFQGNSAPDKSGLPSDRFSAERTGGSVSTLTIQRTQQEDSAVYLCASRPGGTSPYEQYFGPGTRLTVT.

J is TRBJ2-3 and V is TRBV27; no clear D. Germline CDR1 reads MNHEY; CDR2 reads SMNVEV (reference sequence). Trimming shortened V by 3 bases and J by 1 base, and 11 bases separated the two germline ends. This CDR3 contains 15 residues. CDR3 residues: CASSLRPPGTDTQYF. The CDR3 nucleotides are TGTGCCAGCAGTTTGCGTCCCCCGGGCACAGATACGCAGTATTTT.

J is TRBJ2-5 and V is TRBV7-3; 12 nucleotides agree with TRBD2. The germline V gene has CDR1 SGHTA and CDR2 FQGTGA. V gave up 4 bases and J gave up 2 bases; unmatched junction bases: 2. The CDR3 sequence is 15 residues long. Here the CDR3 DNA reads TGTGCCAGCAGCTCGCTAGCGGGGGGGCAAGAGACCCAGTACTTC. Amino acid sequence: CASSSLAGGQETQYF.

The chain couples TRBV28 to TRBJ1-1, with D perhaps TRBD1 (5 bases). Germline lookup yields CDR1 MDHEN and CDR2 SYDVKM. Deletions cut 3 bases from V and 1 base from J, with 21 bases between. CDR3 length: 18 amino acids. The CDR3 bases are TGTGCCAGCAGTTTTCTCCCTGAGTTAGGGGAGGGGAACACTGAAGCTTTCTTT. As protein: CASSFLPELGEGNTEAFF.

This chain uses TRBV24-1 with TRBJ2-1; tentatively, D is TRBD2 (5 bases). The CDR3 is 13 residues long. Between the trimmed V and J ends, which lost 5 bases and 6 bases, there was a span of 10 bases. Germline loops: CDR1 KGHDR, CDR2 SFDVKD. In DNA, the CDR3 is TGTGCCACCAGTGGGATAGCGACCAATGAGCAGTTCTTC. It translates to CATSGIATNEQFF.